This passage covers 7 T cell receptor beta chains from one sample sequenced in a study of T cell responses to AZD1222 COVID-19 vaccine. Sequenced by immunoSEQ multiplex PCR; TCRdb stores in-frame clones only, minus some. The data show 100,000 or so clones, 70% to 90% seen once. The sequenced sample was peripheral blood, obtained on day 0 of AZD1222 vaccination. These receptors were collected from an adult in good health.

The gene calls are TRBV6-5 and TRBJ1-3; weak D call: TRBD1 (5 bases). This CDR3 is built from 13 residues. Germline CDR1 is MNHEY and CDR2 is SVGAGI. V was shortened by 9 bases and J by 2 bases, with 11 bases between the two germline ends. The CDR3 DNA reads as TGTGCCAGTCGTGCCAGGGCTGGAAACACCATATATTTT. Its translation is CASRARAGNTIYF.

The V gene is TRBV7-9, the J gene TRBJ1-2; 7 nucleotides align to TRBD1. Looked up from germline, CDR1 is SEHNR and CDR2 is FQNEAQ (reference sequence). The CDR3 is made up of 14 amino acids. Trimming removed 1 base from V and 8 bases from J; junction bases left unmatched: 7. The CDR3 sequence is CASSLGSTGDGYTF. CDR3 bases: TGTGCCAGCAGCTTAGGGAGCACAGGGGACGGCTACACCTTC.

V and J are TRBV7-3 and TRBJ2-1; 7 bases agree with TRBD1. CDR1 and CDR2 (germline): SGHTA, FQGTGA. This CDR3 spans 16 amino acids. The junction had 11 bases not matched to a gene; V was cut back by 5 bases and J by 4 bases. The CDR3 coding sequence is TGTGCCAGCAGCCCGACCCGGGACAGCCCGTACAATGAGCAGTTCTTC. It is translated as CASSPTRDSPYNEQFF.

The chain is built from TRBV5-4 and TRBJ2-2; D not certain. Trimming pared 2 bases from V and 4 bases from J, leaving 6 bases between. Germline CDR1 is SGHNT and CDR2 is YYREEE (reference sequence). The CDR3 loop spans 13 amino acids. The CDR3 sequence: CASSFTFTGELFF. Written as DNA, the CDR3 is TGTGCCAGCAGCTTCACCTTCACCGGGGAGCTGTTTTTT. The full variable domain, with the rest looked up from reference TRBV5-4 and TRBJ2-2, is ETGVTQSPTHLIKTRGQQVTLRCSSQSGHNTVSWYQQALGQGPQFIFQYYREEENGRGNFPPRFSGLQFPNYSSELNVNALELDDSALYLCASSFTFTGELFFGEGSRLTVL.

This clone was observed a handful of times. This rearrangement joins TRBV7-9 to TRBJ2-2, with 7 bases lining up with TRBD2. With 6 bases clipped from V and 6 bases from J, the junction kept 7 bases outside the gene matches. This CDR3 is 14 amino acids long. The V gene's germline CDR1 is SEHNR and CDR2 FQNEAQ (reference sequence). The CDR3 is CASSPSGPAGELFF. As DNA, the CDR3 is TGTGCCAGCAGTCCTAGCGGTCCAGCCGGGGAGCTGTTTTTT. The entire variable domain, with the rest obtained from reference TRBV7-9 and TRBJ2-2, is as follows: DTGVSQNPRHKITKRGQNVTFRCDPISEHNRLYWYRQTLGQGPEFLTYFQNEAQLEKSRLLSDRFSAERPKGSFSTLEIQRTEQGDSAMYLCASSPSGPAGELFFGEGSRLTVL.

The CDR3 DNA is TGTGCTAGTGGTTTGGCAGGGGTTGCCTACAATGAGCAGTTCTTC. This translates into CASGLAGVAYNEQFF. V gene TRBV12-5 combines with J gene TRBJ2-1; tentative D call: TRBD1 (6 bases). The CDR3 length is 15 residues. V dropped 1 base and J dropped 2 bases, with 9 bases sitting between them. Germline V gene data show CDR1 as LGHNT and CDR2 as FRNRAP.

The chain has TRBV6-5 and TRBJ2-3, with unresolved D. Germline V gene lookup returns CDR1 MNHEY and CDR2 SVGAGI. The CDR3 runs 13 residues. With 6 bases removed from V and 0 bases from J, the gap between germline ends came to 7 bases. CDR3 nucleotide sequence: TGTGCCAGCAGCGCCCCCAGCACAGATACGCAGTATTTT. Translation: CASSAPSTDTQYF.